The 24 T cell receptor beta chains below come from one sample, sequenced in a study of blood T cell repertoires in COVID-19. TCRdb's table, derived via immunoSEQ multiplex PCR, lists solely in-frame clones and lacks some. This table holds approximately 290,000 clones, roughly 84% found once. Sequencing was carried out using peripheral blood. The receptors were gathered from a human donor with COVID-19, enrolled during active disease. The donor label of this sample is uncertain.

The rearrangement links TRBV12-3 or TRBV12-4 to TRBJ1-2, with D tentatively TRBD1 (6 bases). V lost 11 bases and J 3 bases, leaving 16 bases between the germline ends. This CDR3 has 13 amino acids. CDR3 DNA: TGTGCCGCCGGTGAGGGGGTGCACTATGGCTACACCTTC. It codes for CAAGEGVHYGYTF.

The CDR3 here is CASSQVARDYGYTF. The CDR3 DNA reads as TGCGCCAGCAGCCAAGTCGCCAGGGACTATGGCTACACCTTC. The genes are TRBV4-1 and TRBJ1-2; D might be TRBD1 (5 bases). The length of the CDR3 is 14 residues. Germline CDR1 MGHRA, CDR2 YSYEKL. V lost 1 base and J 3 bases, leaving 9 bases between the germline ends.

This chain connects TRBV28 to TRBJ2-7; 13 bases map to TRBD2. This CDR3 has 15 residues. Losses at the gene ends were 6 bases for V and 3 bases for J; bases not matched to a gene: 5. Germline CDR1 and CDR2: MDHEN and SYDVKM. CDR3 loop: CASSQTSGRRYEQYF. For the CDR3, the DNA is TGTGCCAGCAGCCAGACTAGCGGGAGGCGCTACGAGCAGTACTTC.

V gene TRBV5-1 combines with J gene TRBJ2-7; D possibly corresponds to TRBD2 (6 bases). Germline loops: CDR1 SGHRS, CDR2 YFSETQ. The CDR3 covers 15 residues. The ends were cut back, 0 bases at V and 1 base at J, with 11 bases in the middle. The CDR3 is CASSLDGRGSYEQYF. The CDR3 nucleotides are TGCGCCAGCAGCTTGGACGGGAGAGGGTCCTACGAGCAGTACTTC.

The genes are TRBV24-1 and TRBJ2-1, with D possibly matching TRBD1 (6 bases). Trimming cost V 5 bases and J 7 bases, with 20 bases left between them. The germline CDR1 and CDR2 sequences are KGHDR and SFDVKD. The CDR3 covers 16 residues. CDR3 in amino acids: CATSVQGSSPPNEQFF. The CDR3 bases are TGTGCCACCAGTGTCCAGGGGTCCTCCCCCCCAAATGAGCAGTTCTTC.

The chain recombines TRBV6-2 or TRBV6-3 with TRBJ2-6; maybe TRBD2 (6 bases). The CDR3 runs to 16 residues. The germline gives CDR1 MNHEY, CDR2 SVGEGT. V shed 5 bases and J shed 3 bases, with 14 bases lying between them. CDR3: CASSRPMGGGANVLTF. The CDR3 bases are TGTGCCAGCAGTCGTCCGATGGGAGGTGGGGCCAACGTCCTGACTTTC.

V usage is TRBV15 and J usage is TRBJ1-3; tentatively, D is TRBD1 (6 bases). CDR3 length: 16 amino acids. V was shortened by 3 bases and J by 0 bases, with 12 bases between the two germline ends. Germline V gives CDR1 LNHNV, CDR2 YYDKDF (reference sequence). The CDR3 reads CATSRERQASGNTIYF. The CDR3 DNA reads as TGTGCCACCAGCAGGGAAAGACAGGCCTCTGGAAACACCATATATTTT.

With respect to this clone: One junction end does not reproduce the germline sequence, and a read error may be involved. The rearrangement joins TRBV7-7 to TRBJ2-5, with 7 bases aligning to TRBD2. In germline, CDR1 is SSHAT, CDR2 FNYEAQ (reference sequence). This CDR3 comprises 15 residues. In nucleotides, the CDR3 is TGTGCTAGCAGTTCCGGGGGAGGGAGGGGAGAGACCCAGTACTTC. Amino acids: CASSSGGGRGETQYF. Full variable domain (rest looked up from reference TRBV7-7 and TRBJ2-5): GAGVSQSPRYKVTKRGQDVTLRCDPISSHATLYWYQQALGQGPEFLTYFNYEAQPDKSGLPSDRFSAERPEGSISTLTIQRTEQRDSAMYRCASSSGGGRGETQYFGPGTRLLVL.

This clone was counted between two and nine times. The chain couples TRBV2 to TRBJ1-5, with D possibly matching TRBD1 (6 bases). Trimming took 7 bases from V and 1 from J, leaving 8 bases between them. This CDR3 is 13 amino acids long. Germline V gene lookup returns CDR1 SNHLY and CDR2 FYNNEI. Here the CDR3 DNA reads TGTGCCAGCACTAGGGGGAGCAATCAGCCCCAGCATTTT. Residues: CASTRGSNQPQHF. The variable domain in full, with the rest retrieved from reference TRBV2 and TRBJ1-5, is EPEVTQTPSHQVTQMGQEVILRCVPISNHLYFYWYRQILGQKVEFLVSFYNNEISEKSEIFDDQFSVERPDGSNFTLKIRSTKLEDSAMYFCASTRGSNQPQHFGDGTRLSIL.

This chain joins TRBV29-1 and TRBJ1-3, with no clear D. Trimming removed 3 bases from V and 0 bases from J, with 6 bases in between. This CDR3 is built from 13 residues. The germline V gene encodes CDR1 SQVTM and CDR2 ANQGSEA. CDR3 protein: CSVDPGSGNTIYF. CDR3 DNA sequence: TGCAGCGTTGATCCAGGCTCTGGAAACACCATATATTTT.

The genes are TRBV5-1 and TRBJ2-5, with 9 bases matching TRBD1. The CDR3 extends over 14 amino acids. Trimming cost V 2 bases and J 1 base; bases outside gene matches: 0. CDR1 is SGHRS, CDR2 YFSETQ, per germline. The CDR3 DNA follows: TGCGCCAGCAGCTTACAGGGGGCCCAAGAGACCCAGTACTTC. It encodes CASSLQGAQETQYF.

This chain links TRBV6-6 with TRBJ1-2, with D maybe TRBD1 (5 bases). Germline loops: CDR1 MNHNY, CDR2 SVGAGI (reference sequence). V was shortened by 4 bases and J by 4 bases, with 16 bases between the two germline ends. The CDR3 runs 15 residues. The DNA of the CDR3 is TGTGCCAGCAGTTTCTCTCTAGGACAAGCCTATGGCTACACCTTC. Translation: CASSFSLGQAYGYTF.

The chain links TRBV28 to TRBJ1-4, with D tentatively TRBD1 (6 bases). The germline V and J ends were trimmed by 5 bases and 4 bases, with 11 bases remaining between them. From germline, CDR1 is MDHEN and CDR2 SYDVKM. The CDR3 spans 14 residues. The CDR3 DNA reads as TGTGCCAGCAGTAGGTGGACAGTTAATGAAAAACTGTTTTTT. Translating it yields CASSRWTVNEKLFF.

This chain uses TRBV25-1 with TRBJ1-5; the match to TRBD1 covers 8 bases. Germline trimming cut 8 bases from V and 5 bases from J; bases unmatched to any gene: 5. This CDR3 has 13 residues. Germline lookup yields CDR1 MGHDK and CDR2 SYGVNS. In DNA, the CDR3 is TGTGCCAGCCGACAGGGGTCGGATCAGCCCCAGCATTTT. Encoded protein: CASRQGSDQPQHF.

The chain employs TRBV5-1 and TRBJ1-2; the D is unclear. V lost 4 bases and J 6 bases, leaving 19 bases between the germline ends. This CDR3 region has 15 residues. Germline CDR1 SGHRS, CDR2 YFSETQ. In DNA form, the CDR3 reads TGCGCCAGCAGCCCCGACGGGAGTCCCGTAAATGGCTACACCTTC. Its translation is CASSPDGSPVNGYTF.

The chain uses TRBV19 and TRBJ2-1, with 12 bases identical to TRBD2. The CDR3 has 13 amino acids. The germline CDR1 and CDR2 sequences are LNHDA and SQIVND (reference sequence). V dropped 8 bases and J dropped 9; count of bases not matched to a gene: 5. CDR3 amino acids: CASSSGRGLEQFF. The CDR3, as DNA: TGTGCCAGTTCTAGCGGGAGGGGGCTTGAGCAGTTCTTC.

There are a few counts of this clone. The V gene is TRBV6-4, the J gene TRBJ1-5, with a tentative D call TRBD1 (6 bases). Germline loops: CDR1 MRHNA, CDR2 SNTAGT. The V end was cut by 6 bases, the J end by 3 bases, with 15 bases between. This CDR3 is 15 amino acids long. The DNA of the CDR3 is TGTGCCAGCAGAAGGGACATATGGTCCAATCAGCCCCAGCATTTT. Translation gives CASRRDIWSNQPQHF.

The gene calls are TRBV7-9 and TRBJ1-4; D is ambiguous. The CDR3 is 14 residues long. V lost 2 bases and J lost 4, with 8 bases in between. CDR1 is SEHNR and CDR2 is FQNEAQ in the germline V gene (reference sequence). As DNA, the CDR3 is TGTGCCAGCAGCTTAAGCGGCCGTAATGAAAAACTGTTTTTT. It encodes CASSLSGRNEKLFF.

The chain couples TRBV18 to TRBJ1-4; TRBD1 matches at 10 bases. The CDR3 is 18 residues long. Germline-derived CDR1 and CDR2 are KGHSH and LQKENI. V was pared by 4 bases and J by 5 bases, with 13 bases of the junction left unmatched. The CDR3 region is CASSRTGTGATRNEKLFF. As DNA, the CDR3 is TGTGCCAGCTCACGAACCGGGACAGGGGCAACGAGGAATGAAAAACTGTTTTTT.

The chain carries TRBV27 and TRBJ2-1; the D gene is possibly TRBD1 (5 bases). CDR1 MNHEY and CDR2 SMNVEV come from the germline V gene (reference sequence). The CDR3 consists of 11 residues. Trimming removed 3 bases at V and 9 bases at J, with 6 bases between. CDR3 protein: CASSLGLEQFF. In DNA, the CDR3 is TGTGCCAGCAGTTTGGGGCTTGAGCAGTTCTTC.

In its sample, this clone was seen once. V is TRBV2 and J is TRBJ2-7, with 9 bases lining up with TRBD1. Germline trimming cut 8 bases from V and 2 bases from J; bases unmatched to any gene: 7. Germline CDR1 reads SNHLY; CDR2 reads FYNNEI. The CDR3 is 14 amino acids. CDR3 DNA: TGTGCCAGCCAAATCGGGACAGGGCCCTACGAGCAGTACTTC. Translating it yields CASQIGTGPYEQYF.

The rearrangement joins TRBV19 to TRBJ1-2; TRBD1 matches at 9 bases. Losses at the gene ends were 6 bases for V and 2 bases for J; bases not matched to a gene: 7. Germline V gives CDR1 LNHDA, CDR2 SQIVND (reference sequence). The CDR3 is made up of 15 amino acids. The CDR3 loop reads CASSGQTGGNYGYTF. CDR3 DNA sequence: TGTGCCAGTAGCGGACAGACAGGGGGAAACTATGGCTACACCTTC.

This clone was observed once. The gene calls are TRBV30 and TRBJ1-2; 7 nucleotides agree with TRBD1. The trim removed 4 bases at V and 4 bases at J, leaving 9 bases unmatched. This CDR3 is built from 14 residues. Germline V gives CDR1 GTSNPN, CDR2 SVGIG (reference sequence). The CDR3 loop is CAWTPTGSSYGYTF. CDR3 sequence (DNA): TGTGCCTGGACCCCGACAGGGAGTAGCTATGGCTACACCTTC.

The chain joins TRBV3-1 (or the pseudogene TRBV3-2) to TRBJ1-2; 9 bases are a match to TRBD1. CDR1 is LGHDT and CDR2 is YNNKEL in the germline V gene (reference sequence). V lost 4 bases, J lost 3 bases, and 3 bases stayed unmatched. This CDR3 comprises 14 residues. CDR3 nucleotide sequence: TGTGCCAGCAGCCTACAGGGGGCCCACTATGGCTACACCTTC. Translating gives CASSLQGAHYGYTF.